This paragraph reports one TCR beta chain. CDR1 SGHRS and CDR2 YFSETQ come from the germline V gene. Trimming at V came to 4 bases and at J to 7 bases, leaving 9 bases not matched to a gene. This CDR3 has 15 residues. Primers for the PCR totalled 60 Vbeta and 13 Jbeta. TCRdb's copy holds only in-frame clones and misses some; the assay was immunoSEQ multiplex PCR. The data show about 98,000 clones, with under 80% seen just once and roughly 8% held by the top ten. The data were taken from a study of cytomegalovirus exposure and HLA in healthy donors. The sequence was collected from a human donor in good health. The sequenced material came from PBMCs. The rearrangement uses TRBV5-1 and TRBJ2-2; 8 nucleotides align to TRBD2. In DNA form, the CDR3 reads TGCGCCAGCAGCCGCGGGTCCCTAGCGGGCGGGGAGCTGTTTTTT. This gives the protein CASSRGSLAGGELFF.